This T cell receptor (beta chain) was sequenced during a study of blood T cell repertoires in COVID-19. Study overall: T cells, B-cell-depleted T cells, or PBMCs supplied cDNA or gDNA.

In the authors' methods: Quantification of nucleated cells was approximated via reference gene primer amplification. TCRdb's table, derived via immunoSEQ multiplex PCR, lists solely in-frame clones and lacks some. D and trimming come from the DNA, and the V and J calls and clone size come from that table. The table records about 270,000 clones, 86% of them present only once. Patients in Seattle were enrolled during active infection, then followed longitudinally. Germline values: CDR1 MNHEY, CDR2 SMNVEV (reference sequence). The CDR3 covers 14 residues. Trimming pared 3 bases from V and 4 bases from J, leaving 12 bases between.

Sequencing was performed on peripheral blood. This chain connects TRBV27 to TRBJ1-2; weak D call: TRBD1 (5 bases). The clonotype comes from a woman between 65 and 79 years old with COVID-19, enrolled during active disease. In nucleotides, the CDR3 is TGTGCCAGCAGTTTCAATGGAGGGGCCTATGGCTACACCTTC. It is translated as CASSFNGGAYGYTF.